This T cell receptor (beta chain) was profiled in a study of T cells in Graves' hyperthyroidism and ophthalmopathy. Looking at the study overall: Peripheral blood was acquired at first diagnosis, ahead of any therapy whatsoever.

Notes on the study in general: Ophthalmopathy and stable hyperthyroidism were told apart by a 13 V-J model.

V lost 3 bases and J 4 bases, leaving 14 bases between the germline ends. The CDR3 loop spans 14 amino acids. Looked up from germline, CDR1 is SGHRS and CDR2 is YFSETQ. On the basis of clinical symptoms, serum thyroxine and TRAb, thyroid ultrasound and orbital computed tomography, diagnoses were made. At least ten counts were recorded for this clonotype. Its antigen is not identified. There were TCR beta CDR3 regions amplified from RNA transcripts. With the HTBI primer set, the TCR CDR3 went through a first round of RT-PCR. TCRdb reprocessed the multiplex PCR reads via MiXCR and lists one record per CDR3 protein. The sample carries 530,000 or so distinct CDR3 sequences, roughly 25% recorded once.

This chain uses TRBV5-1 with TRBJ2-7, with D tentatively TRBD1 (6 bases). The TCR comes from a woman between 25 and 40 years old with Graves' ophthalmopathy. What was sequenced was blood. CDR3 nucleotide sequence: TGCGCCAGCAGCTCGGACGGACAGTCATACGAGCAGTACTTC. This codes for CASSSDGQSYEQYF.